These T cell receptor beta chains were read from a single sample in a study of shared clonotypes between healthy human individuals. Some clones are missing from TCRdb's copy, which holds only in-frame ones; the method was immunoSEQ multiplex PCR. The sample lists about 1 million clones, about 75% occurring once. Sequencing input: memory CD4+ T cells sorted from blood. All receptors derive from a man aged 18 to 29 in good health. Both conserved end residues are part of each CDR3. The D gene is left open where the match is weak. Only some rows state a clone size, as once, few, many or a class for expanded clones.

cdr3_aa	cdr3_nt	j_call	v_call	cdr3_length	clone_size	d_call
CASSQLGGQTAGNTIYF	TGTGCCAGCAGCCAATTAGGGGGACAGACGGCTGGAAACACCATATATTTT	TRBJ1-3	TRBV11-2	17	once	TRBD1
CASSAGQGNEKLFF	TGCGCCAGCAGTGCGGGGCAGGGAAATGAAAAACTGTTTTTT	TRBJ1-4	TRBV5-1	14	NA	NA
CASSIQPLINTGELFF	TGTGCCAGCAGCATCCAACCGTTAATTAACACCGGGGAGCTGTTTTTT	TRBJ2-2	TRBV7-2	16	NA	NA
CASSDNRVSAQYF	TGCGCCAGCAGTGATAACAGAGTTTCGGCGCAGTATTTT	TRBJ2-3	TRBV10-1	13	NA	NA
CASSPSGTAGRGQYF	TGTGCCAGCAGTCCATCCGGGACTGCAGGCCGTGGGCAGTACTTC	TRBJ2-7	TRBV27	15	NA	NA
CASSRTGPYEQYF	TGCGCCAGCAGCCGGACAGGGCCCTACGAGCAGTACTTC	TRBJ2-7	TRBV5-1	13	NA	TRBD1
CASSSQTGSTEAFF	TGTGCCAGCAGCTCCCAGACAGGGTCAACTGAAGCTTTCTTT	TRBJ1-1	TRBV7-3	14	few	TRBD1
CASSQDIRGGITGELFF	TGTGCCAGCAGCCAAGATATCCGGGGGGGGATCACCGGGGAGCTGTTTTTT	TRBJ2-2	TRBV14	17	NA	TRBD2
CASSRAGAGGRGEQFF	TGTGCCAGCAGCCGCGCAGGGGCCGGCGGGAGGGGTGAGCAGTTCTTC	TRBJ2-1	TRBV14	16	NA	TRBD2
CASSWDGNTGELFF	TGCGCCAGCAGCTGGGACGGCAACACCGGGGAGCTGTTTTTT	TRBJ2-2	TRBV5-1	14	few	NA
CATSTGTGKEETQYF	TGTGCCACCAGCACAGGGACAGGGAAAGAAGAGACCCAGTACTTC	TRBJ2-5	TRBV15	15	once	TRBD1
CASSVYTDTQYF	TGTGCCAGCAGTGTTTACACAGATACGCAGTATTTT	TRBJ2-3	TRBV2	12	NA	NA
CATSRSPGPNTGELFF	TGTGCCACCAGCAGAAGCCCGGGACCGAACACCGGGGAGCTGTTTTTT	TRBJ2-2	TRBV15	16	NA	NA
CASSVSGSYGNEQFF	TGTGCCAGCAGCGTAAGCGGGAGCTACGGCAATGAGCAGTTCTTC	TRBJ2-1	TRBV9	15	few	TRBD2
CASSARLGDPQYF	TGTGCCAGCAGTGCACGTCTGGGAGATCCCCAGTACTTC	TRBJ2-5	TRBV6-5	13	NA	NA
CASRKQGVNTEAFF	TGCGCCAGCAGAAAACAGGGGGTTAACACTGAAGCTTTCTTT	TRBJ1-1	TRBV10-2	14	NA	TRBD1
CASSLGQLEETQYF	TGCGCCAGCAGCTTGGGCCAGCTTGAAGAGACCCAGTACTTC	TRBJ2-5	TRBV5-1	14	many	NA
CASSSRGVSSTDTQYF	TGTGCCAGCAGCTCCCGAGGGGTTAGTTCAACAGATACGCAGTATTTT	TRBJ2-3	TRBV7-2	16	NA	NA
CASSQDPPGTGTDTQYF	TGCGCCAGCAGCCAAGATCCCCCGGGGACGGGGACAGATACGCAGTATTTT	TRBJ2-3	TRBV4-1	17	NA	NA
CASSPTPGTHTDTQYF	TGTGCCAGCAGCCCCACCCCAGGGACTCACACAGATACGCAGTATTTT	TRBJ2-3	TRBV5-4	16	NA	NA
CASSLTGYEQYF	TGTGCCAGCAGCCTTACGGGCTACGAGCAGTACTTC	TRBJ2-7	TRBV7-8	12	once	NA
CASSESAGRDTQYF	TGCGCCAGCAGTGAGTCGGCGGGCCGGGATACGCAGTATTTT	TRBJ2-3	TRBV10-2	14	once	NA
CASSFSGRIQETQYF	TGTGCCAGCAGCTTCAGCGGGCGGATTCAAGAGACCCAGTACTTC	TRBJ2-5	TRBV7-2	15	NA	NA
CASSSAGRPYGYTF	TGTGCCAGCAGCTCAGCGGGGCGCCCCTATGGCTACACCTTC	TRBJ1-2	TRBV7-2	14	NA	NA
CATSRDSLGKAEAFF	TGTGCCACCAGCAGAGACTCGCTAGGGAAGGCTGAAGCTTTCTTT	TRBJ1-1	TRBV15	15	few	NA
CASSTSGASSYEQYF	TGTGCCAGCAGTACTAGCGGGGCGAGCTCCTACGAGCAGTACTTC	TRBJ2-7	TRBV27	15	NA	TRBD2
CASSPTYRNPYEQYF	TGTGCCAGCAGCCCCACGTACAGAAACCCGTACGAGCAGTACTTC	TRBJ2-7	TRBV11-2	15	NA	NA
CASSPGTVTSYEQYF	TGTGCCAGCTCACCCGGGACCGTTACGTCCTACGAGCAGTACTTC	TRBJ2-7	TRBV18	15	NA	NA
CASSLAEAATDTQYF	TGCGCCAGCAGCTTGGCCGAGGCCGCCACAGATACGCAGTATTTT	TRBJ2-3	TRBV5-1	15	NA	NA
CAWSSGSHYQETQYF	TGTGCCTGGAGCTCCGGGTCCCATTACCAAGAGACCCAGTACTTC	TRBJ2-5	TRBV30	15	NA	NA
CASSPEGTGYPEAFF	TGTGCCAGCAGTCCCGAAGGGACAGGGTATCCTGAAGCTTTCTTT	TRBJ1-1	TRBV6-5	15	NA	TRBD1
CASSEVGLIAETQYF	TGTGCCAGCAGTGAAGTGGGACTGATAGCCGAGACCCAGTACTTC	TRBJ2-5	TRBV6-1	15	NA	NA
CASSQYDSYEQYF	TGTGCCAGCAGTCAGTACGATTCCTACGAGCAGTACTTC	TRBJ2-7	TRBV11-2	13	NA	NA
CASSRRLAGGGTDTQYF	TGTGCCAGCAGCCGTAGACTAGCGGGGGGTGGCACAGATACGCAGTATTTT	TRBJ2-3	TRBV4-2	17	few	TRBD2
CASSLWTSAASYNEQFF	TGTGCCAGCAGCTTATGGACTAGCGCGGCTTCCTACAATGAGCAGTTCTTC	TRBJ2-1	TRBV11-2	17	many	TRBD2
CASSTSGSSYNEQFF	TGTGCCAGCAGCACTAGCGGCAGCTCCTACAATGAGCAGTTCTTC	TRBJ2-1	TRBV2	15	NA	TRBD2
CSVLQLYGYTF	TGCAGTGTTTTGCAGCTGTATGGCTACACCTTC	TRBJ1-2	TRBV20-1	11	NA	NA
CASSPVAYRQETQYF	TGTGCCAGCTCACCCGTCGCTTACCGCCAAGAGACCCAGTACTTC	TRBJ2-5	TRBV18	15	NA	NA
CARKSATVPTEAFF	TGTGCCAGAAAGTCGGCGACTGTCCCCACTGAAGCTTTCTTT	TRBJ1-1	TRBV7-5	14	NA	NA
CASSRGTSGSGEQYF	TGTGCCAGCAGCCGAGGGACTAGCGGGAGTGGCGAGCAGTACTTC	TRBJ2-7	TRBV13	15	NA	TRBD2
CASSPGQGGYGYTF	TGTGCCAGTAGTCCCGGACAGGGTGGATATGGCTACACCTTC	TRBJ1-2	TRBV19	14	NA	TRBD1
CASSQGFSGANVLTF	TGCGCCAGCAGCCAAGGGTTCTCTGGGGCCAACGTCCTGACTTTC	TRBJ2-6	TRBV5-1	15	NA	NA
CASSPGGPQETQYF	TGTGCCAGCAGCCCGGGAGGGCCCCAAGAGACCCAGTACTTC	TRBJ2-5	TRBV5-8	14	few	TRBD2
CASRALMLGRSNSPLHF	TGTGCCAGCAGAGCCTTAATGTTGGGACGAAGTAATTCACCCCTCCACTTT	TRBJ1-6	TRBV6-4	17	NA	NA
CASSELGQTSANTGELFF	TGTGCCAGCAGTGAATTAGGTCAGACCAGCGCGAACACCGGGGAGCTGTTTTTT	TRBJ2-2	TRBV25-1	18	NA	NA
CASRTFTSALDTQYF	TGTGCCAGCAGGACCTTTACTAGCGCCCTAGATACGCAGTATTTT	TRBJ2-3	TRBV6-1	15	NA	TRBD2
CASSFASREQYF	TGTGCCAGCAGCTTCGCCTCCCGGGAGCAGTACTTC	TRBJ2-7	TRBV7-2	12	NA	NA
CASRVQGGTGYTF	TGTGCCAGCAGGGTACAGGGAGGGACTGGCTACACCTTC	TRBJ1-2	TRBV6-5	13	NA	NA
CASSKVEGRHSGANVLTF	TGTGCCAGCAGCAAAGTGGAGGGTCGGCACTCTGGGGCCAACGTCCTGACTTTC	TRBJ2-6	TRBV21-1	18	NA	NA
CASSETGPNYGYTF	TGTGCCAGCAGTGAGACAGGGCCCAACTATGGCTACACCTTC	TRBJ1-2	TRBV28	14	once	TRBD1
CASGQGSYEQYF	TGTGCCAGCGGACAGGGCTCCTACGAGCAGTACTTC	TRBJ2-7	TRBV18	12	NA	TRBD1
CASSQYQGVSTEAFF	TGCGCCAGCAGCCAGTACCAGGGTGTTAGCACTGAAGCTTTCTTT	TRBJ1-1	TRBV4-1	15	NA	NA
CSVVRNPNTEAFF	TGCAGCGTTGTTCGGAATCCGAACACTGAAGCTTTCTTT	TRBJ1-1	TRBV29-1	13	few	NA
CASSEGGLGDPGELFF	TGTGCCAGCAGTGAAGGGGGATTGGGGGATCCCGGGGAGCTGTTTTTT	TRBJ2-2	TRBV2	16	NA	NA
CARSLGLALSYNEQFF	TGTGCCAGAAGCTTGGGGCTAGCCCTCTCCTACAATGAGCAGTTCTTC	TRBJ2-1	TRBV5-3	16	NA	NA
CASRDRGRGADGYTF	TGTGCCAGCCGGGACAGGGGGCGAGGTGCGGATGGCTACACCTTC	TRBJ1-2	TRBV6-6	15	NA	TRBD1
CATSRDPTYGYTF	TGTGCCACCAGCAGAGATCCGACCTATGGCTACACCTTC	TRBJ1-2	TRBV15	13	NA	NA
CASSLESYGTQYF	TGTGCCAGCAGCTTAGAGAGTTACGGGACCCAGTACTTC	TRBJ2-5	TRBV7-2	13	NA	NA
CASSSVGQPLSRYTF	TGTGCCAGCAGCTCGGTTGGACAGCCGCTTAGTCGCTACACCTTC	TRBJ1-2	TRBV5-6	15	NA	NA